At least ten counts were recorded for the clone carrying this T cell receptor beta chain. Antigen: not known. This sample was taken from a study of neurological immune-mediated disorders. General study findings and limits: HTLV-1-associated myelopathy led in TCR clonal expansion, while multiple sclerosis ranked lowest, below healthy controls.

Documented time point: longitudinal time-point 1 (baseline). Per sequencing run, 15-18 subjects together gave over 170 million TCR-beta sequences. TCRdb re-called the 5' RACE reads through MiXCR, storing one row per CDR3 protein. The sample carries about 71,000 distinct CDR3 sequences, about 10% recorded once. The TCR comes from a man aged 25-45 years in good health. Input material: PBMCs.

The CDR3 region is CASSLSVTYEQYF. As DNA, the CDR3 is TGCGCCAGCAGCTTGAGTGTGACCTACGAGCAGTACTTC. This chain joins TRBV5-1 and TRBJ2-7; no firm D call. Between the trimmed V and J ends, which lost 1 base and 2 bases, there was a span of 7 bases. There are 13 residues in the CDR3. Germline values: CDR1 SGHRS, CDR2 YFSETQ. Complete variable domain (other parts from reference TRBV5-1 and TRBJ2-7): KAGVTQTPRYLIKTRGQQVTLSCSPISGHRSVSWYQQTPGQGLQFLFEYFSETQRNKGNFPGRFSGRQFSNSRSEMNVSTLELGDSALYLCASSLSVTYEQYFGPGTRLTVT.